These T cell receptor beta chains were read from a single sample in a study of spatial heterogeneity in lung cancer. Each CDR3 protein gets one entry after TCRdb re-called the 5' RACE reads with MiXCR. The sample contains some 23,000 distinct CDR3 sequences, roughly 9% of which appear only once. The specimen comprised lung tumor tissue, sampled at surgery. These receptors were obtained from a male donor with early-stage non-small cell lung cancer. The CDR3 runs from the conserved cysteine through the conserved F or W. The D gene is left open where the match is weak. For some rows the clone size is stated as once, few or many, or as a class when expanded; others skip it.

>TRBJ1-5|-|many|TRBV5-8
TGTGCCAGCAGCCCCGCGGAGGGGGGCCTTTATGGACAGCCCCAGCATTTT
CASSPAEGGLYGQPQHF
>TRBJ1-1|-|many|TRBV28
TGTGCCAGCAGTTTCCCCCGGACACGGTATTTTCATGGGGCTTTCTTT
CASSFPRTRYFHGAFF
>TRBJ1-1|-|many|TRBV5-1
TGCGCCAGCAGCTTGGGGTTGGCAGCTGAAGCTTTCTTT
CASSLGLAAEAFF
>TRBJ1-4|-|many|TRBV5-1
TGCGCCAGCAGCCAAGCAGTGGGGAATAAGGAAAAACTGTTTTTT
CASSQAVGNKEKLFF
>TRBJ2-7|TRBD1|few|TRBV12-3/TRBV12-4
TGTGCCAGCACGGGACAGTTCTACGAGCAGTACTTC
CASTGQFYEQYF
>TRBJ1-2|-|-|TRBV27
TGTGCCAGCAGTTCCCCCCGAGACTATGGCTACACCTTC
CASSSPRDYGYTF
>TRBJ1-1|TRBD1|few|TRBV20-1
TGCAGTGCCTGGGGACAGATGAACACTGAAGCTTTCTTT
CSAWGQMNTEAFF
>TRBJ2-2|TRBD1|many|TRBV18
TGTGCCAGCTCACCTACAGGGGGCCACGACGGGGAGCTGTTTTTT
CASSPTGGHDGELFF
>TRBJ1-2|TRBD1|many|TRBV29-1
TGCAGCGTTGAAAGGAGACAGGGTTCCGATGGCTACACCTTC
CSVERRQGSDGYTF
>TRBJ2-3|TRBD2|-|TRBV20-1
TGCAGTGCTAGAGATCTGGAGCGGGGGTCTCGGAGGCAGTATTTT
CSARDLERGSRRQYF
>TRBJ1-6|TRBD1|-|TRBV4-3
TGCGCCAGCAGCCAGACAGGGGGATCACCCCTCTACTTT
CASSQTGGSPLYF
>TRBJ2-4|-|few|TRBV20-1
TGCAGTGCTAGACCCGCCGGGAAAGGTGCGAACATTCAGTACTTC
CSARPAGKGANIQYF
>TRBJ2-7|TRBD1|many|TRBV18
TGTGCCAGCTCACCAGGGCAGGGGGCACTCTTTTACGAGCAGTACTTC
CASSPGQGALFYEQYF
>TRBJ2-7|-|-|TRBV7-9
TGTGCCAGCAGCACGACAGTCTACGAGCAGTACTTC
CASSTTVYEQYF
>TRBJ2-5|TRBD2|many|TRBV4-2
TGTGCCAGCAGCCAAGAGACTAGCGGGGAAGAGACCCAGTACTTC
CASSQETSGEETQYF
>TRBJ1-1|-|many|TRBV12-3/TRBV12-4
TGTGCCAGCGGGGGAAACACTGAAGCTTTCTTT
CASGGNTEAFF
>TRBJ2-7|-|many|TRBV11-2
TGTGCCAGCAGCTTAAGCCCGGAGGAGCAGTACTTC
CASSLSPEEQYF
>TRBJ1-5|-|-|TRBV29-1
TGCAGCGTTGTAGTCGGGCTTGGGCAGCCCCAGCATTTT
CSVVVGLGQPQHF
>TRBJ1-1|TRBD1|many|TRBV7-2
TGTGCCAGCAGCTCTCACCAGGGGGGGACTGAAGCTTTCTTT
CASSSHQGGTEAFF
>TRBJ2-7|TRBD2|-|TRBV25-1
TGTGCCAGCAGTGAGATGTGCGGGAGGCCCTCCTACGAGCAGTACTTC
CASSEMCGRPSYEQYF
>TRBJ2-7|-|many|TRBV3-1
TGTGCCAGCAGCCTCCCCGGGGGACGGTCCTACGAGCAGTACTTC
CASSLPGGRSYEQYF
>TRBJ2-7|-|many|TRBV28
TGTGCCAGCTTGAAAAATCCGACCTACGAGCAGTACTTC
CASLKNPTYEQYF
>TRBJ2-7|-|medium-sized|TRBV10-3
TGTGCCATCAGTGACGTCTACGAGCAGTACTTC
CAISDVYEQYF
>TRBJ2-1|TRBD2|-|TRBV12-3/TRBV12-4
TGTGCCAGCAGTCCCTCTAGCGGGGGCAATTACAATGAGCAGTTCTTC
CASSPSSGGNYNEQFF
>TRBJ2-7|-|many|TRBV20-1
TGCAGTGCCAGGGACCGCTCCTACGAGCAGTACTTC
CSARDRSYEQYF
>TRBJ2-5|-|-|TRBV18
TGTGCCAGCTCACCTCACCCCCAAGAGACCCAGTACTTC
CASSPHPQETQYF
>TRBJ2-1|-|-|TRBV29-1
TGCAGCACTAGGACAGACTCCTACAATGAGCAGTTCTTC
CSTRTDSYNEQFF
>TRBJ2-5|-|many|TRBV7-9
TGTGCCAGCAGCCATCTAGGAATCCAAGAGACCCAGTACTTC
CASSHLGIQETQYF
>TRBJ2-5|TRBD2|-|TRBV7-9
TGTGCCAGCAGCCCCCAGAGGGGAGGGTCAAATTCTATCCAAGAGACCCAGTACTTC
CASSPQRGGSNSIQETQYF
>TRBJ1-5|-|many|TRBV24-1
TGTGCCACCAGCCCCTCTTTTGAGGGGCCCCAGCATTTT
CATSPSFEGPQHF
>TRBJ2-3|TRBD1|many|TRBV7-6
TGTGCCAGCAGCTTAAGGACAGGGCCAGATACGCAGTATTTT
CASSLRTGPDTQYF
>TRBJ1-5|-|few|TRBV20-1
TGCAGTGCTAGAGATTTAGGGCCTCAGAATCAGCCCCAGCATTTT
CSARDLGPQNQPQHF
>TRBJ2-5|TRBD2|many|TRBV6-5
TGTGCCAGCAGTTACTCCGTTGGACTAGCGGGTAAAGAGACCCAGTACTTC
CASSYSVGLAGKETQYF
>TRBJ1-1|-|many|TRBV5-1
TGCGCCAGCAGCTTGCTACTGGAGAACACTGAAGCTTTCTTT
CASSLLLENTEAFF
>TRBJ2-2|-|-|TRBV7-2
TGTGCCAGCAGCTTCCGGTTCCCCGGGGAGCTGTTTTTT
CASSFRFPGELFF
>TRBJ1-5|-|many|TRBV28
TGTGCCAGCAGTTTTGAGAGGAGGCAGAATCAGCCCCAGCATTTT
CASSFERRQNQPQHF
>TRBJ1-6|-|few|TRBV12-3/TRBV12-4
TGTGCCAGCAGCCGACGGCAGAGCTCCTATAATTCACCCCTCCACTTT
CASSRRQSSYNSPLHF
>TRBJ2-7|TRBD1|-|TRBV28
TGTGCCAGCAGTCCCCTCTTAAGGGCAGGGGGCTACGAGCAGTACTTC
CASSPLLRAGGYEQYF
>TRBJ1-6|TRBD1|-|TRBV6-2/TRBV6-3
TGTGCCAGCAGTAGCGGACAGGGCCATTTTGGCCTCCACTTT
CASSSGQGHFGLHF
>TRBJ1-2|-|many|TRBV2
TGTGCCAGCAGGCGGATTAACTATGGCTACACCTTC
CASRRINYGYTF
>TRBJ2-3|-|few|TRBV15
TGTGCCACCAGCAGAGATAAAGGTGGCAGCCGCACAGATACGCAGTATTTT
CATSRDKGGSRTDTQYF
>TRBJ1-4|-|many|TRBV5-1
TGCGCCAGCAGCTTGGGCAGGGTAAATGAAAAACTGTTTTTT
CASSLGRVNEKLFF
>TRBJ2-6|-|few|TRBV6-2/TRBV6-3
TGTGCCAGCAGTTCACTCAGCTTATCTGGGGCCAACGTCCTGACTTTC
CASSSLSLSGANVLTF
>TRBJ2-3|-|few|TRBV5-1
TGCGCCAGCAGCCCCGCACTAGGAAGCGCTACGCAGTATTTT
CASSPALGSATQYF
>TRBJ2-3|-|medium-sized|TRBV15
TGTGCCACCAGCGGGGGCACAGATACGCAGTATTTT
CATSGGTDTQYF
>TRBJ2-2|-|few|TRBV27
TGTGCCAGCAGTCCGCGGACAGTTAACACCGGGGAGCTGTTTTTT
CASSPRTVNTGELFF